The clone carrying this T cell receptor (beta chain) was detected a few times. Its target is unknown. The sample's treatment: oral pan-JAK inhibitor, 5-10 mg twice daily. As the sequencing template, cDNA was produced by extracting RNA and reverse transcribing it. The table came from immunoSEQ multiplex PCR; TCRdb's copy has only in-frame clones and leaves some out. The sample has fewer than 250,000 clones, approximately 61% seen once; the top ten hold just over 1%. Looked up from germline, CDR1 is GTSNPN and CDR2 is SVGIG (reference sequence). The CDR3 has 14 amino acids. V was clipped by 3 bases and J by 3 bases, with 12 bases between them. The data were taken from a study of CD8+ T cells in alopecia areata. Study-level information: Scalp area affected, as a percentage, set the severity score of treated patients. Regarding the study as a whole: Resident alphabeta T cells of normal skin are also sequenced in scalp samples. Among the top 100, expanded CD8+ clones, as well as scalp clonality, were significantly decreased by tofacitinib.

The J gene is TRBJ1-5, the V gene TRBV30; D possibly corresponds to TRBD1 (5 bases). The sequencing here drew on CD4+ T cells sorted from blood, taken at week 24, from a patient treated with tofacitinib. The receptor's source is a human donor with alopecia areata. The CDR3: CAWSQDSYNQPQHF. CDR3 DNA: TGTGCCTGGAGCCAAGACAGTTACAATCAGCCCCAGCATTTT.